Each of the 29 T cell receptor beta chains below was sequenced from the same sample in a study of T cell responses to AZD1222 COVID-19 vaccine. Clones were read by immunoSEQ multiplex PCR, and TCRdb kept only the in-frame ones, dropping some. Of 150,000 to 200,000 clones in the sample, 90% were seen once. The sample in question was peripheral blood, obtained on day 0 of AZD1222 vaccination. The receptors were gathered from an adult in good health.

The chain is built from TRBV6-5 and TRBJ1-2, with D possibly being TRBD1 (5 bases). The germline CDR1 and CDR2 sequences are MNHEY and SVGAGI. Trimming took 6 bases from V and 6 from J, leaving 11 bases between them. This CDR3 comprises 12 residues. CDR3 protein: CASSGRGDGYTF. The DNA of the CDR3 is TGTGCCAGCAGCGGTCGGGGGGATGGCTACACCTTC.

This clone has only a few counts. The V call is TRBV7-9, the J call TRBJ1-4; D remains ambiguous. Germline CDR1 SEHNR, CDR2 FQNEAQ (reference sequence). The CDR3 extends over 12 amino acids. Deletions cut 1 base from V and 7 bases from J, with 4 bases between. CDR3 DNA: TGTGCCAGCAGCTTAGAGGGTGAAAAACTGTTTTTT. This translates into CASSLEGEKLFF.

Only a few counts were recorded for this clone. This rearrangement joins TRBV12-3 or TRBV12-4 to TRBJ1-1, with a tentative D call TRBD1 (6 bases). Trimming took off 6 bases at V and 2 bases at J, with 10 bases between the two ends. The CDR3 loop spans 13 amino acids. The CDR3 DNA reads as TGTGCCAGCAGGCGGGGGCTCAACACTGAAGCTTTCTTT. It codes for CASRRGLNTEAFF.

The rearrangement uses TRBV5-1 and TRBJ2-1, with TRBD2 matching 12 bases. J lost 0 bases, V lost 4 bases, and 5 bases had no gene match. The CDR3 contains 17 residues. In germline, CDR1 is SGHRS, CDR2 YFSETQ. Here the CDR3 reads CASSLWTSGTSYNEQFF. In DNA, the CDR3 is TGCGCCAGCAGCCTCTGGACTAGCGGGACCTCCTACAATGAGCAGTTCTTC.

V and J are TRBV6-1 and TRBJ2-2, with 11 bases aligning to TRBD2. Germline V gene lookup returns CDR1 MNHNS and CDR2 SASEGT. The CDR3 runs to 16 residues. After removal of 4 bases from V and 2 bases from J, the junction contained 3 bases not matched to a gene. The DNA for the CDR3 is TGTGCCAGCAGTGTAACTAGCGGGGGAAACACCGGGGAGCTGTTTTTT. Protein product: CASSVTSGGNTGELFF.

The rearrangement joins TRBV12-3 or TRBV12-4 to TRBJ1-5; a possible D gene is TRBD1 (5 bases). Deletions cut 3 bases from V and 7 bases from J, with 10 bases between. The CDR3 has 13 residues. As DNA, the CDR3 is TGTGCCAGCAGTTTGGGGGAGGAGCAGCCCCAGCATTTT. This codes for CASSLGEEQPQHF.

The CDR3 DNA follows: TGTGCCAGCAGCCCCAGAAGCGGACGGGGGGATGGCTACACCTTC. Translation gives CASSPRSGRGDGYTF. The chain combines TRBV9 with TRBJ1-2, with a weak D call TRBD1 (5 bases). V was trimmed by 4 bases and J by 6 bases, leaving 19 bases between them. CDR1 and CDR2 (germline): SGDLS, YYNGEE. The CDR3 is made up of 15 amino acids.

This clone was counted once. The rearrangement links TRBV5-8 to TRBJ2-5, with D perhaps matching TRBD2 (6 bases). V gave up 4 bases and J gave up 3 bases, with 16 bases separating them. The CDR3 sequence is 15 residues long. Germline V lookup: CDR1 SGHTS, CDR2 YDEGEE. CDR3 DNA: TGTGCCAGCAGCCTCAAGGTTAAGCGGGAAGAGACCCAGTACTTC. Its protein product is CASSLKVKREETQYF.

The rearrangement links TRBV6-2 or TRBV6-3 to TRBJ2-5; the match to TRBD1 covers 8 bases. Germline CDR1 reads MNHEY; CDR2 reads SVGEGT. J gave up 4 bases and V 5 bases, and 9 bases lay outside the gene matches. CDR3 length equals 15 residues. The DNA for the CDR3 is TGTGCCAGCAGTGGCAGGACAGGGAAGGGAGAGACCCAGTACTTC. Amino acid sequence: CASSGRTGKGETQYF.

The V call is TRBV3-1 (or the pseudogene TRBV3-2), the J call TRBJ1-1, with D perhaps matching TRBD1 (6 bases). Germline CDR1 reads LGHDT; CDR2 reads YNNKEL (reference sequence). CDR3 length equals 14 residues. V was trimmed by 5 bases and J by 1 base, leaving 11 bases between them. This CDR3 is CASSRGVGNTEAFF. The CDR3 DNA reads as TGTGCCAGCAGCAGGGGGGTAGGGAACACTGAAGCTTTCTTT.

The V call is TRBV7-9, the J call TRBJ2-7; D is ambiguous. Germline-derived CDR1 and CDR2 are SEHNR and FQNEAQ (reference sequence). The CDR3 totals 15 residues. V was pared by 2 bases and J by 2 bases, with 13 bases between. CDR3 DNA: TGTGCCAGCAGCTTATGGGTGACGGTTGCCTACGAGCAGTACTTC. This sequence encodes CASSLWVTVAYEQYF.

In this sample, this clone turned up a few times. The chain is built from TRBV7-9 and TRBJ2-7; weak D call: TRBD2 (7 bases). The CDR3 length is 15 residues. Per the germline V gene, CDR1 is SEHNR and CDR2 is FQNEAQ (reference sequence). The germline V and J ends were trimmed by 2 bases and 4 bases, with 15 bases remaining between them. This CDR3 is CASSLTSATGYEQYF. CDR3 sequence (DNA): TGTGCCAGCAGCTTAACTAGCGCCACAGGGTACGAGCAGTACTTC.

This sequence joins TRBV11-3 and TRBJ1-1; D is unresolved. Germline CDR1 and CDR2: SGHNT and YENEEA. Trimming stripped 4 bases from V and 8 bases from J, with 14 bases between. The length of the CDR3 is 13 residues. The CDR3 bases are TGTGCCAGCAGCTCTAGCGACTCAACCGAAGCTTTCTTT. It specifies CASSSSDSTEAFF.

The rearrangement links TRBV29-1 to TRBJ2-5; D gene ambiguous. V dropped 4 bases and J dropped 4 bases, with 4 bases sitting between them. Germline lookup yields CDR1 SQVTM and CDR2 ANQGSEA. This CDR3 has 10 amino acids. The CDR3 nucleotides read TGCAGCGTTGGTCGAGAGACCCAGTACTTC. Amino acid sequence: CSVGRETQYF. The full variable domain, its missing parts supplied by reference TRBV29-1 and TRBJ2-5, is SAVISQKPSRDICQRGTSLTIQCQVDSQVTMMFWYRQQPGQSLTLIATANQGSEATYESGFVIDKFPISRPNLTFSTLTVSNMSPEDSSIYLCSVGRETQYFGPGTRLLVL.

The rearrangement links TRBV11-1 to TRBJ2-4; 11 positions agree with TRBD1. CDR3 length: 16 residues. CDR1 SGHAT and CDR2 FQDESV come from the germline V gene (reference sequence). Trimming removed 5 bases from V and 1 base from J; junction bases left unmatched: 4. The CDR3 reads CASSAGQGGAKNIQYF. The CDR3 coding sequence is TGTGCCAGCAGCGCGGGACAGGGGGGGGCCAAAAACATTCAGTACTTC.

The V call is TRBV5-1, the J call TRBJ1-1; TRBD1 matches 9 bases. Germline trimming cut 4 bases from V and 4 bases from J; bases unmatched to any gene: 11. Germline-derived CDR1 and CDR2 are SGHRS and YFSETQ. The CDR3 extends over 16 amino acids. CDR3 coding DNA: TGCGCCAGCAGCAAAGAGACAGGGGGAGGACGCACTGAAGCTTTCTTT. This translates into CASSKETGGGRTEAFF.

The chain employs TRBV6-2 or TRBV6-3 and TRBJ2-1, with 8 positions matching TRBD2. V lost 6 bases to trimming and J lost 8 bases; unmatched junction nucleotides: 15. This CDR3 spans 16 amino acids. CDR1 is MNHEY, CDR2 SVGEGT, per germline. Written as DNA, the CDR3 is TGTGCCAGCAGCCCTCTGGGCGGGGGGCTCCTCGATGAGCAGTTCTTC. It encodes CASSPLGGGLLDEQFF.

The DNA of the CDR3 is TGTGCCAGTAGTGTCGGAACCGCTTATGGCTACACCTTC. This codes for CASSVGTAYGYTF. This rearrangement joins TRBV19 to TRBJ1-2; the D is unclear. V lost 5 bases to trimming and J lost 5 bases, with 12 bases between them. This CDR3 spans 13 amino acids. The germline V gene encodes CDR1 LNHDA and CDR2 SQIVND (reference sequence).

This chain connects TRBV9 to TRBJ1-4; no definite D call. The CDR3 runs 14 residues. The germline V gene encodes CDR1 SGDLS and CDR2 YYNGEE. V lost 4 bases and J 3 bases, leaving 10 bases between the germline ends. DNA for the CDR3: TGTGCCAGCAGCCTCCGTGGAGCTAATGAAAAACTGTTTTTT. It is translated as CASSLRGANEKLFF.

This chain connects TRBV5-1 to TRBJ1-2, with a tentative D call TRBD1 (5 bases). CDR3 length: 13 residues. V dropped 0 bases and J dropped 8 bases, with 11 bases sitting between them. Germline-derived CDR1 and CDR2 are SGHRS and YFSETQ. CDR3 in amino acids: CASSLGQSEGYTF. The CDR3 bases are TGCGCCAGCAGCTTGGGACAGTCGGAGGGCTACACCTTC.

In nucleotides, the CDR3 is TGTGCCAGCAGCCAAGCTGAAAACATTCAGTACTTC. Translated: CASSQAENIQYF. The V gene is TRBV3-1 (or the pseudogene TRBV3-2), the J gene TRBJ2-4; no definite D call. Per germline, CDR1 LGHDT and CDR2 YNNKEL (reference sequence). V lost 1 base and J 5 bases, leaving 3 bases between the germline ends. The CDR3 runs 12 residues.

This rearrangement joins TRBV6-2 or TRBV6-3 to TRBJ1-2, with 8 bases lining up with TRBD1. Germline CDR1 reads MNHEY; CDR2 reads SVGEGT. Unmatched junction bases numbered 16, after V lost 3 bases and J lost 7 bases. The CDR3 has 17 residues. The CDR3, as DNA: TGTGCCAGCAGTTATTCCCGACCTGGACAGGGAGAAGGTGGCTACACCTTC. Amino acid sequence: CASSYSRPGQGEGGYTF.

The V gene is TRBV9, the J gene TRBJ2-2, with D unresolved. Trimming cost V 0 bases and J 7 bases, with 7 bases left between them. This CDR3 comprises 13 residues. Looked up from germline, CDR1 is SGDLS and CDR2 is YYNGEE. The chain's CDR3 is CASSVVMDGELFF. CDR3 nucleotides: TGTGCCAGCAGCGTAGTTATGGACGGGGAGCTGTTTTTT.

V usage is TRBV10-3 and J usage is TRBJ2-2; 7 nucleotides agree with TRBD2. This CDR3 is built from 15 residues. After removal of 10 bases from V and 1 base from J, the junction contained 9 bases not matched to a gene. Germline loops: CDR1 ENHRY, CDR2 SYGVKD. CDR3 coding DNA: TGTGCCACCGCCTATTCTAGCGGGAACACCGGGGAGCTGTTTTTT. This translates into CATAYSSGNTGELFF.

This clone came up a few times. The J gene is TRBJ1-5, the V gene TRBV7-9; D gene uncertain. Trimming removed 8 bases from V and 4 bases from J, with 12 bases in between. CDR1 SEHNR and CDR2 FQNEAQ come from the germline V gene (reference sequence). The CDR3 sequence is 13 residues long. Here the CDR3 reads CASGFGNNQPQHF. CDR3 in DNA: TGTGCCAGCGGGTTCGGGAATAATCAGCCCCAGCATTTT.

The rearrangement links TRBV9 to TRBJ2-2; TRBD1 matches at 7 bases. CDR1 and CDR2 from the germline V gene are SGDLS and YYNGEE. This CDR3 spans 15 amino acids. Trimming cost V 0 bases and J 4 bases; bases outside gene matches: 3. The CDR3, as DNA: TGTGCCAGCAGCGTAGTTGCAGGGGGCACCGGGGAGCTGTTTTTT. Residues: CASSVVAGGTGELFF.

The V and J genes are TRBV7-3 and TRBJ1-5; D is uncertain. Trimming left V 4 bases short and J 4 bases short, with 14 bases between. Looked up from germline, CDR1 is SGHTA and CDR2 is FQGTGA. CDR3 length: 15 amino acids. The CDR3 reads CASSSGTATNQPQHF. Here the CDR3 DNA reads TGTGCCAGCAGCTCCGGTACAGCGACTAATCAGCCCCAGCATTTT.

The chain couples TRBV7-9 to TRBJ1-1, with D perhaps TRBD1 (6 bases). The germline V gene has CDR1 SEHNR and CDR2 FQNEAQ (reference sequence). The germline V and J ends were trimmed by 5 bases and 4 bases, with 23 bases remaining between them. There are 17 residues in the CDR3. CDR3: CASSQRTQGSIGTEAFF. The CDR3 DNA sequence: TGTGCCAGCAGCCAGCGGACGCAGGGGTCGATTGGCACTGAAGCTTTCTTT.

V is TRBV3-1 (or the pseudogene TRBV3-2) and J is TRBJ1-1; weak D call: TRBD1 (5 bases). The germline V gene has CDR1 LGHDT and CDR2 YNNKEL (reference sequence). There are 12 residues in the CDR3. The V gene lost 3 bases and the J gene lost 8 bases, with 10 bases spanning the gap. CDR3: CASSHAGSEAFF. In nucleotides, the CDR3 is TGTGCCAGCAGCCACGCAGGGTCGGAAGCTTTCTTT.